The present T cell receptor (beta chain) was sequenced within a study of CD8 T cells in ankylosing spondylitis. TCRdb redid the calling of the 5' RACE reads with MiXCR, one entry per CDR3 protein. The table records some 220,000 distinct CDR3 sequences, less than 9.5% of them present only once. Germline-derived CDR1 and CDR2 are SGDLS and YYNGEE. With 4 bases clipped from V and 5 bases from J, the junction kept 11 bases outside the gene matches. The CDR3 is 16 residues long. This clonotype was detected ten times or more. Sequenced input: blood, either unsorted or a sorted T cell fraction (not recorded which). The chain is built from TRBV9 and TRBJ2-1; 8 bases are shared with TRBD2. The sequence came from a female donor with ankylosing spondylitis or in good health (not recorded which). CDR3 coding DNA: TGTGCCAGCAGCCCCTCAGGCGGGAGGCCCCACAATGAGCAGTTCTTC. Protein product: CASSPSGGRPHNEQFF.